This TCR beta chain was recorded in a study of blood T cell repertoires in COVID-19. As for the study in general: Collection of acute and convalescent COVID-19 samples took place in the United States, Italy and Spain. The cDNA or gDNA used as material had been derived from T cells, B-cell-depleted T cells, or PBMCs.

The CDR3 totals 16 residues. Germline CDR1 reads LNHDA; CDR2 reads SQIVND (reference sequence). Trimming took 3 bases from V and 3 from J; bases not matched to a gene: 10. Produced via immunoSEQ multiplex PCR; TCRdb's table is partial and in-frame only. This table holds fewer than 200,000 clones, around 90% found once. The material sequenced was peripheral blood. The rearrangement links TRBV19 to TRBJ2-7, with TRBD1 matching over 8 bases. This sequence originates from a middle-aged man with acute or convalescent COVID-19. In nucleotides, the CDR3 is TGTGCCAGTAGTATCCATCCGGACAGGGTAGACTACGAGCAGTACGTC. Its protein product is CASSIHPDRVDYEQYV.